These T cell receptor beta chains were read from a single sample in a study of blood T cell repertoires in COVID-19. Produced via immunoSEQ multiplex PCR; TCRdb's table is partial and in-frame only. The top ten clones hold around 13% of a sample with around 480,000 clones, approximately 89% of them seen once. What was sequenced was peripheral blood. The receptors stem from a woman between 45 and 65 years old with COVID-19, enrolled during active disease. Each CDR3 is given with its conserved first and last residue. The order of the fields is clone size, J gene, D gene, V gene, CDR3 length, CDR3 DNA, CDR3 protein. D genes are given only for firm matches. Where a row states a size, it is once, few, many or the class of an expanded clone; other rows omit it.

-,TRBJ2-3,TRBD1,TRBV5-1,15,TGCGCCAGCAGCCTAACAGGGGTCGAAACAGATACGCAGTATTTT,CASSLTGVETDTQYF
once,TRBJ1-3,-,TRBV11-2,14,TGTGCCAGCAGCCGGGGGGGCAGGGGAAACACCATATATTTT,CASSRGGRGNTIYF
-,TRBJ1-3,-,TRBV7-2,16,TGTGCCAGCAGCTTAATTCCGGGAACACGAGGAAACACCATATATTTT,CASSLIPGTRGNTIYF
few,TRBJ1-2,-,TRBV10-3,14,TGTGCCATTTGGCCGGGACACCAGAACTATGGCTACACCTTC,CAIWPGHQNYGYTF
-,TRBJ2-1,TRBD2,TRBV29-1,14,TGCAGCGTTGAAATTAGCGGGGTCTACAATGAGCAGTTCTTC,CSVEISGVYNEQFF
-,TRBJ1-5,-,TRBV30,14,TGTGCCTGGAGTGTAAAAGGGGGGGGTCAGCCCCAGCATTTT,CAWSVKGGGQPQHF
-,TRBJ1-2,-,TRBV10-2,13,TGCGCCAGCAGGGAGCCGGGGGACTATGGCTACACCTTC,CASREPGDYGYTF
-,TRBJ1-1,-,TRBV9,13,TGTGCCAGCAGCGCCAGGGGCCTGACTGAAGCTTTCTTT,CASSARGLTEAFF
many,TRBJ2-3,TRBD2,TRBV19,19,TGTGCCAGTACGTCCTATGCCCTAGCGGGGGGATCCAGCACAGATACGCAGTATTTT,CASTSYALAGGSSTDTQYF
-,TRBJ2-5,-,TRBV6-6,11,TGTGCCAGCAAATTTGGCGAGACCCAGTACTTC,CASKFGETQYF
-,TRBJ1-2,-,TRBV6-5,13,TGTGCCTCCCTCTCCGGGAGGAGTTCGGGCTACACCTTC,CASLSGRSSGYTF
-,TRBJ2-1,-,TRBV9,15,TGTGCCAGCAGCACAGTGGGGACTCTCTACAATGAGCAGTTCTTC,CASSTVGTLYNEQFF
-,TRBJ2-1,TRBD2,TRBV5-4,16,TGTGCCAGCAGCTCCCGGCGGGGGGCGTCCTACAATGAGCAGTTCTTC,CASSSRRGASYNEQFF
-,TRBJ2-3,TRBD2,TRBV24-1,15,TGTGCCACCAGGGGGACTAGCGGGGGTATAGATACGCAGTATTTT,CATRGTSGGIDTQYF
-,TRBJ1-6,-,TRBV3-1/TRBV3-2,12,TGTGCCAGCAGCCCTCGGAATTCACCCCTCCACTTT,CASSPRNSPLHF
-,TRBJ2-7,TRBD1,TRBV10-2,16,TGCGCCAGCACCTGGACAGGGGGCATGGATTCCTACGAGCAGTACTTC,CASTWTGGMDSYEQYF
-,TRBJ1-5,-,TRBV19,12,TGTGCCAGTCGAGACAGAGATCAGCCCCAGCATTTT,CASRDRDQPQHF
-,TRBJ2-3,TRBD2,TRBV5-1,16,TGCGCCAGCAGCACGGGACTAGACCTACCGACAGATACGCAGTATTTT,CASSTGLDLPTDTQYF
-,TRBJ2-3,TRBD2,TRBV27,14,TGTGCCAGCTGGGGACTAGCGTTCACAGATACGCAGTATTTT,CASWGLAFTDTQYF
-,TRBJ1-1,TRBD1,TRBV12-3/TRBV12-4,13,TGTGCCAGCCGACAGGGGGTTTGGACTGAAGCTTTCTTT,CASRQGVWTEAFF
-,TRBJ1-6,-,TRBV19,15,TGTGCCAGTAGTAACCCGAGGGGGTTAGGGTCACCCCTCCACTTT,CASSNPRGLGSPLHF
few,TRBJ1-1,-,TRBV7-9,11,TGTGCCAGCAGCCAAAACACTGAAGCTTTCTTT,CASSQNTEAFF